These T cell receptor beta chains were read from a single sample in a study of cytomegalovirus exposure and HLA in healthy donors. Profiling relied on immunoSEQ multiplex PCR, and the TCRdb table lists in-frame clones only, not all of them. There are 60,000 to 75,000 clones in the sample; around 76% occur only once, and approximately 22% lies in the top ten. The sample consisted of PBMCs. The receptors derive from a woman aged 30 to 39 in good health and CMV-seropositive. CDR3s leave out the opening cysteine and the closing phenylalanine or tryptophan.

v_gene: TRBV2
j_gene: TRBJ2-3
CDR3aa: ASGGREGYTDTQY

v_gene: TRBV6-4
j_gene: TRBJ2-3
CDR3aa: ASSDEPSDTQY

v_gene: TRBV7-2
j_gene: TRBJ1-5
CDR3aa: ATDRGSQPQH

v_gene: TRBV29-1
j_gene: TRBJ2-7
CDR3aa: SFIGVSYEQY

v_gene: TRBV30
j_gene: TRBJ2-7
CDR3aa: AWKPEYYEQY

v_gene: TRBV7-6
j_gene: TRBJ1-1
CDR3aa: ASSSSVNTEAF

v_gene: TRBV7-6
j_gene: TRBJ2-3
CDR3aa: ASSLGSRKDTQY

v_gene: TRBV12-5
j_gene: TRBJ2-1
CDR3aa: ASGGYGEQF

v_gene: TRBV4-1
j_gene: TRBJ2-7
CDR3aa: ASSQEGLAAYEQY

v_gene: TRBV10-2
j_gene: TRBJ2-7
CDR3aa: ATRQGTADEQY

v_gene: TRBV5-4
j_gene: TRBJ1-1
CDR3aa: ASSLRQGGTEAF

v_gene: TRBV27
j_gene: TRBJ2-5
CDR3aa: ASSPSGGGIETQY

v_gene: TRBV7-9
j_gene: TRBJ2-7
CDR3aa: ASSSQLYEQY

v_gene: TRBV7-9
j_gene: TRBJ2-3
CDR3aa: ASRQDRGRDTQY

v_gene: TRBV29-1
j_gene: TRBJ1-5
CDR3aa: SVRDSGDQPQH

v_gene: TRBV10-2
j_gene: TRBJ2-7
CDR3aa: ASSVGRVVAYEQY

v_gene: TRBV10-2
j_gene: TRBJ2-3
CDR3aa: ASATSGRTDTQY

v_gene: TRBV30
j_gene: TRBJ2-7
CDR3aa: ARTRKSSYEQY

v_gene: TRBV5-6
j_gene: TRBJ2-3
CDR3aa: ASTGGSSSTDTQY

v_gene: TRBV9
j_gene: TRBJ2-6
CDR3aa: ASSVAGTGANVLT

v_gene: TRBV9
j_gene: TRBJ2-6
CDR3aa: ASSKLTATYLSGANVLT

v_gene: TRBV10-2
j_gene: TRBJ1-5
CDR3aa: ASKKGQGMGQPQH

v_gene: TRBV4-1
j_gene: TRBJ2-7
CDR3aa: ASSPGLGGYEQY

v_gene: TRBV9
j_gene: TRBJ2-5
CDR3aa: ASSIGQQETQY

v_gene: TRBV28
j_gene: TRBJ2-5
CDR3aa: ASSTSGKGVQETQY

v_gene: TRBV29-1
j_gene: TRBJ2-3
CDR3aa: SVAGPNSSGQSTDTQY

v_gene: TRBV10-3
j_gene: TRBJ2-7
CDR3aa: AITADSTIYEQY

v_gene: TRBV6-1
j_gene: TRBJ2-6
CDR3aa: ASGSMAGANVLT

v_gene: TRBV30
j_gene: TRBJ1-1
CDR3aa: ASRQVYTEAF

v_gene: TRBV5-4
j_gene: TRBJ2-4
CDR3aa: ASSQGQGASKNIQY

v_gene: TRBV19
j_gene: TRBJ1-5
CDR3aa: ASSREGDNQPQH

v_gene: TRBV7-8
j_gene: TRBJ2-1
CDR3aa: ASSLTGYNEQF

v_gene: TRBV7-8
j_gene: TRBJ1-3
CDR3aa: ASSLRRGALNTIY

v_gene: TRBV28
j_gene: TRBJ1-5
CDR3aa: ASSRTGPQPQH

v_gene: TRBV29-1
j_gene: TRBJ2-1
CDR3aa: SVEFGGSGYNEQF

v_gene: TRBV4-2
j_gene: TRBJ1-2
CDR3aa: ASSQGVQGRDYGYT

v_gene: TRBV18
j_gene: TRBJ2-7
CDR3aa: ASSPPGGSPSEQY

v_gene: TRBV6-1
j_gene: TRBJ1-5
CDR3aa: ASKTGANQPQH

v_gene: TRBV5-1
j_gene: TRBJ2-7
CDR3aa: ASSFFMGLAGVDEQY

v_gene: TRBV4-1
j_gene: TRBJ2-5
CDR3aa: ASSQELAGVQETQY

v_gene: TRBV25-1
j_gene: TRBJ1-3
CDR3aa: ASRRTGSSGNTIY

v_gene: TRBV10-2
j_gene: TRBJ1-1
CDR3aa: ASYRGGTEAF

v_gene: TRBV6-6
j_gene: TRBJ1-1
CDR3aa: ASSSWDRAGTEAF

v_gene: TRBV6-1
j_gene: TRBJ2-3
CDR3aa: ASSGGTSGTTQY

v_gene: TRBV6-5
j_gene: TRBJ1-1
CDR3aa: ASSYSFGGNTEAF

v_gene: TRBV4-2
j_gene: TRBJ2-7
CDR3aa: ASSQEFTRNYEQY

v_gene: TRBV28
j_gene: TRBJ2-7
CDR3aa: ASTGGFPYEQY

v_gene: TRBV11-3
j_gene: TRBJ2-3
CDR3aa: ASSPQSSAGTQY

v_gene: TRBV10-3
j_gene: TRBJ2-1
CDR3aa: AISEQGDRRF

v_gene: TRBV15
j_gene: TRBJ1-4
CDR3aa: ATSLSGGSLNEKLF

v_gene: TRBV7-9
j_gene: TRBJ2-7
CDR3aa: ASSLGGGRVNEQY

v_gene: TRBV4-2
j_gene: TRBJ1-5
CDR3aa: ASSQVRGQGNQPQH

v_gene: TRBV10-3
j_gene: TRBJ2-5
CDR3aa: AISWGGTSDQETQY

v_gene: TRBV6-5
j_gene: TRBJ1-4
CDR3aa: ASRPTGVSNEKLF

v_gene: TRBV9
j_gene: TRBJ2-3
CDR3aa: ASSVTAGKPTQY

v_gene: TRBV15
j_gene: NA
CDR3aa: ATSRDTGDEQY